The rows below give T cell receptor beta chains drawn from one sample of a study of blood T cell repertoires in COVID-19. The protocol was immunoSEQ multiplex PCR, while the TCRdb copy is restricted to in-frame clones and leaves out a portion. Here the sample spans approximately 93,000 clones, roughly 70% being singletons. The sequenced sample consisted of peripheral blood. Receptors originate from a woman of 80 years or more with acute or convalescent COVID-19. Both conserved end residues are part of each CDR3. The D gene is left open where the match is weak. The listing skips clone size in some rows; elsewhere it reads once, few, many or a size class.

D	J	V	size	DNA	CDR3
TRBD2	TRBJ2-2	TRBV3-1/TRBV3-2	few	TGTGCCAGCAGCCAAGGACTAGCGGGGAGCACCGGGGAGCTGTTTTTT	CASSQGLAGSTGELFF
.	TRBJ1-1	TRBV29-1	few	TGCAGCGTTGTCCCAATGAACACTGAAGCTTTCTTT	CSVVPMNTEAFF
.	TRBJ1-1	TRBV5-1	.	TGCGCCAGCAGCCCCCCCGGGATTACGAACACTGAAGCTTTCTTT	CASSPPGITNTEAFF
.	TRBJ1-1	TRBV5-1	.	TGCGCCAGCAGCTCGGGAGGGGGCACTGAAGCTTTCTTT	CASSSGGGTEAFF
TRBD1	TRBJ1-5	TRBV7-2	.	TGTGCCAGCAGCTTTGGACAGGGGGAAGGTCAGCCCCAGCATTTT	CASSFGQGEGQPQHF
.	TRBJ2-7	TRBV3-1/TRBV3-2	.	TGTGCCAGCAGCGCACAGGGTTTCGCCGAGCAGTACTTC	CASSAQGFAEQYF
TRBD2	TRBJ2-3	TRBV7-9	.	TGTGCCAGCAGCCAAAGCGGGGTCACAGATACGCAGTATTTT	CASSQSGVTDTQYF
TRBD2	TRBJ2-3	TRBV3-1/TRBV3-2	.	TGTGCCAGCAGCCAGATACTAGCGGGGGCCCTTCGCACAGATACGCAGTATTTT	CASSQILAGALRTDTQYF
TRBD1	TRBJ1-3	TRBV7-9	.	TGTGCCAGCAGCTCTTCGGCAGGGGGCTCTGGAAACACCATATATTTT	CASSSSAGGSGNTIYF
TRBD1	TRBJ1-6	TRBV7-9	once	TGTGCCAGCAGCCGACAGGGGTGGGATAATTCACCCCTCCACTTT	CASSRQGWDNSPLHF
.	TRBJ1-2	TRBV6-1	.	TGTGCCAGCAGTGAAGCGGGGGCCAACTATGGCTACACCTTC	CASSEAGANYGYTF
TRBD1	TRBJ1-2	TRBV4-1	.	TGCGCCAGCAGCCCTGCAAATCCAGGGGGAAGTGGCTACACCTTC	CASSPANPGGSGYTF
TRBD2	TRBJ2-3	TRBV2	many	TGTGCCAGCAGGGGGACTAGCGGGGCCTCAGATACGCAGTATTTT	CASRGTSGASDTQYF
.	TRBJ1-4	TRBV30	.	TGTGCCTCCCCGGCAGGGGATAATGAAAAACTGTTTTTT	CASPAGDNEKLFF
.	TRBJ1-6	TRBV4-2	.	TGTGCCAGCAGCCGAGCCTTTGAGGAGGGCGGGAGTTCACCCCTCCACTTT	CASSRAFEEGGSSPLHF
.	TRBJ2-6	TRBV2	.	TGTGCCAGCAGTCAGTCCTCTGGGGCCAACGTCCTGACTTTC	CASSQSSGANVLTF
.	TRBJ1-2	TRBV28	.	TGTGCCAGCACCCGAGTTGGAGGGGTAAGAGGCTACACCTTC	CASTRVGGVRGYTF
.	TRBJ2-5	TRBV7-2	few	TGTGCCAGCAGCTTATATCAGGGTCCAGAGACCCAGTACTTC	CASSLYQGPETQYF
TRBD1	TRBJ2-7	TRBV30	.	TGTGCCTGGAGGTGGGCGGGACAGGGAACCTACGAGCAGTACTTC	CAWRWAGQGTYEQYF
.	TRBJ2-7	TRBV5-4	.	TGTGCCAGCAGCTTGGCCCAGAATACCTACGAGCAGTACTTC	CASSLAQNTYEQYF
TRBD1	TRBJ1-2	TRBV2	few	TGTGCCAGCAAATTAAACAGGGGCTATGGCTACACCTTC	CASKLNRGYGYTF
TRBD1	TRBJ1-2	TRBV28	few	TGTGCCAGCACTTTGGGGCAGGGGGCAAACTATGGCTACACCTTC	CASTLGQGANYGYTF
.	TRBJ2-2	TRBV7-8	.	TGTGCCAGCAGCTTAGCCGAGTGGACCGGGGAGCTGTTTTTT	CASSLAEWTGELFF
.	TRBJ2-2	TRBV10-2	.	TGCGCCAGCTCCCCAAGGGGGGGGGCCCCAAGCGGGGAGCTGTTTTTT	CASSPRGGAPSGELFF
.	TRBJ2-7	TRBV6-6	.	TGTGCCAGCACCCCAAGACAAGGTCACTCCTACGAGCAGTACTTC	CASTPRQGHSYEQYF
TRBD1	TRBJ2-7	TRBV19	.	TGTGCCAGTAGTATAGGGACAGGGTCCTACGAGCAGTACTTC	CASSIGTGSYEQYF
.	TRBJ1-2	TRBV13	.	TGTGCCAGCAGCTCCACCGGGACACCCAGAGGGGATGGCTACACCTTC	CASSSTGTPRGDGYTF
.	TRBJ1-2	TRBV6-2/TRBV6-3	.	TGTGCCAGCAGTGAGCAGGGGCGGAACTATGGCTACACCTTC	CASSEQGRNYGYTF
.	TRBJ2-7	TRBV6-2/TRBV6-3	.	TGTGCCAGCAGTTACTCGGCCAGGGGTCCATCCTACGAGCAGTACTTC	CASSYSARGPSYEQYF
TRBD1	TRBJ1-5	TRBV28	.	TGTGCCAGCAGTTTATGGGGACAGGGGATGGGTCAGCCCCAGCATTTT	CASSLWGQGMGQPQHF
.	TRBJ1-3	TRBV4-1	.	TGCGCCAGCAGCGTTACAGGGTTCGGAAACACCATATATTTT	CASSVTGFGNTIYF
.	TRBJ1-2	TRBV11-3	.	TGTGCCAGCAGCACCCGCTGGGAGTCAACCTATGGCTACACCTTC	CASSTRWESTYGYTF
.	TRBJ2-7	TRBV2	many	TGTGCCAGCGTAATAAAGGACAGCGCCTACGAGCAGTACTTC	CASVIKDSAYEQYF
TRBD2	TRBJ2-3	TRBV5-4	.	TGTGCCAGCAGCTTTAGGTCGGGGGGTAGCACAGATACGCAGTATTTT	CASSFRSGGSTDTQYF
TRBD2	TRBJ2-7	TRBV5-1	.	TGCGCCAGCAGCTCGGCGGCTAGCGGGGCTCTCTCCTACGAGCAGTACTTC	CASSSAASGALSYEQYF